What follows are 23 T cell receptor beta chains derived from one specimen sequenced in a study of identical twins. MiXCR, run by TCRdb on the 5' RACE reads, gives a single entry per CDR3 protein. Altogether around 370,000 distinct CDR3 sequences are present, around 9.7% being singletons, with the ten largest covering roughly 8.9%. The sequencing input was naive T cells sorted from blood. The receptors come from a woman aged 45 to 65 in good health.

In its sample, this clonotype was seen a few times. The gene calls are TRBV5-6 and TRBJ2-7, with 7 bases aligning to TRBD1. The CDR3 has 15 residues. The germline V gene encodes CDR1 SGHDT and CDR2 YYEEEE. V was pared by 0 bases and J by 4 bases, with 7 bases of the junction left unmatched. CDR3 nucleotides: TGTGCCAGCAGCTTGGAAACGACAGGGTGGTACGAGCAGTACTTC. Encoded protein: CASSLETTGWYEQYF.

This clonotype was seen only a few times. The chain employs TRBV5-1 and TRBJ2-2; possibly TRBD1 for D (5 bases). This CDR3 is 17 amino acids long. Trimming took 2 bases from V and 4 from J, leaving 18 bases between them. Germline V CDR1 and CDR2: SGHRS, YFSETQ. For the CDR3, the DNA is TGCGCCAGCAGCTTCACCCCATTTCAGGGCGCCACCGGGGAGCTGTTTTTT. Encoded protein: CASSFTPFQGATGELFF.

The chain combines TRBV12-5 with TRBJ1-1; D is possibly TRBD1 (6 bases). This CDR3 contains 15 residues. The germline V gene encodes CDR1 LGHNT and CDR2 FRNRAP. V lost 5 bases and J 1 base, leaving 14 bases between the germline ends. CDR3 region: CASGILGGRNTEAFF. The CDR3, as DNA: TGTGCTAGTGGTATCCTGGGGGGCAGGAACACTGAAGCTTTCTTT.

A remark on this clonotype: Germline and junction disagree at one end, which may indicate a read error. The V call is TRBV11-2, the J call TRBJ2-3; the D gene could be TRBD1 or TRBD2 (5 bases each). This CDR3 is 16 amino acids long. Germline loops: CDR1 SGHAT, CDR2 FQNNGV. CDR3 in amino acids: CASSSRDAEDTDSQYF. The DNA of the CDR3 is TGTGCCAGCAGCTCAAGGGACGCCGAGGACACAGATTCGCAGTATTTT.

This clonotype was seen a few times. The chain recombines TRBV6-6 with TRBJ2-2; 12 nucleotides match TRBD2. This CDR3 is built from 15 residues. V lost 6 bases, J lost 6 bases, and 5 bases stayed unmatched. Per germline, CDR1 MNHNY and CDR2 SVGAGI (reference sequence). CDR3 protein: CASRETSGSPGELFF. The DNA for the CDR3 is TGTGCCAGCAGGGAGACTAGCGGGAGTCCCGGGGAGCTGTTTTTT.

Concerning this clonotype: At one boundary the junction diverges from the germline segment, which might be a read error. The chain joins TRBV7-7 to TRBJ2-5; no reliable D call. The CDR3 spans 17 residues. CDR1 SSHAT and CDR2 FNYEAQ come from the germline V gene (reference sequence). The CDR3 here is CASSPTGPSEYQETQYF. CDR3 sequence (DNA): TGTGCTAGCAGCCCAACCGGACCATCCGAGTACCAAGAGACCCAGTACTTC. The entire variable domain, with the rest obtained from reference TRBV7-7 and TRBJ2-5, is as follows: GAGVSQSPRYKVTKRGQDVTLRCDPISSHATLYWYQQALGQGPEFLTYFNYEAQPDKSGLPSDRFSAERPEGSISTLTIQRTEQRDSAMYRCASSPTGPSEYQETQYFGPGTRLLVL.

This clonotype was found a few times. The rearrangement uses TRBV5-1 and TRBJ2-3; 9 bases fit TRBD2. CDR3 length equals 16 residues. Trimming took 4 bases from V and 0 from J; bases not matched to a gene: 6. The germline V gene encodes CDR1 SGHRS and CDR2 YFSETQ. The CDR3 sequence: CASSPSGLASTDTQYF. The CDR3 coding sequence is TGCGCCAGCAGCCCCTCAGGACTAGCGAGCACAGATACGCAGTATTTT.

The chain couples TRBV20-1 to TRBJ2-3; TRBD1 matches at 9 bases. This CDR3 spans 14 amino acids. CDR1 DFQATT and CDR2 SNEGSKA come from the germline V gene (reference sequence). V dropped 6 bases and J dropped 6; count of bases not matched to a gene: 10. In DNA form, the CDR3 reads TGCAGTGCCACCCGGGACAGGGTTTCGGATACGCAGTATTTT. Protein sequence: CSATRDRVSDTQYF.

This clonotype was counted only a few times. The V gene is TRBV4-2, the J gene TRBJ1-3; D remains ambiguous. The V and J ends lost 1 base and 0 bases respectively, with 7 bases between them. The CDR3 sequence is 15 residues long. Germline CDR1 LGHNA, CDR2 YNFKEQ. Here the CDR3 DNA reads TGTGCCAGCAGCCAAGGCGGTAGCTCTGGAAACACCATATATTTT. As protein: CASSQGGSSGNTIYF.

The V gene is TRBV7-6, the J gene TRBJ2-7; no firm D call. Germline V gene lookup returns CDR1 SGHVS and CDR2 FNYEAQ. Deletions cut 2 bases from V and 3 bases from J, with 11 bases between. CDR3 length: 14 residues. This CDR3 reads CASSLRSEGYEQYV. CDR3 in DNA: TGTGCCAGCAGCTTAAGGTCGGAAGGCTACGAGCAGTACGTC.

CDR3 region: CASSLRAGGGTDTQYF. Here the CDR3 DNA reads TGCGCCAGCAGCTTGCGAGCGGGCGGGGGAACAGATACGCAGTATTTT. The chain combines TRBV5-1 with TRBJ2-3; TRBD2 matches 7 bases. CDR1 and CDR2 (germline): SGHRS, YFSETQ. The V gene end was trimmed by 1 base and the J gene end by 3 bases; junction bases not matched to a gene: 8. The CDR3 has 16 residues.

The chain employs TRBV10-2 and TRBJ1-5; a possible D gene is TRBD1 (5 bases). Germline V gene lookup returns CDR1 WSHSY and CDR2 SAAADI. The germline V and J ends were trimmed by 6 bases and 2 bases, with 14 bases remaining between them. This CDR3 region has 15 residues. CDR3 nucleotide sequence: TGCGCCAGCAGCCCGGGACGTAGAGGCAATCAGCCCCAGCATTTT. Protein: CASSPGRRGNQPQHF.

This clonotype showed up just a few times. V usage is TRBV2 and J usage is TRBJ2-1; 12 positions agree with TRBD2. The CDR3 spans 17 residues. Germline V gene data show CDR1 as SNHLY and CDR2 as FYNNEI. The V gene end was trimmed by 4 bases and the J gene end by 8 bases; junction bases not matched to a gene: 12. Written as DNA, the CDR3 is TGTGCCAGCAGTGGAGAGACTAGCGGGAGCAATAGGGATGAGCAGTTCTTC. It encodes CASSGETSGSNRDEQFF.

The V and J genes are TRBV9 and TRBJ2-3; D not certain. V was cut by 0 bases and J by 2 bases, with 13 bases left in between. CDR3 size: 16 residues. Per germline, CDR1 SGDLS and CDR2 YYNGEE. CDR3 DNA sequence: TGTGCCAGCAGCGTAGTGGAAAACATATACACAGATACGCAGTATTTT. Amino acid sequence: CASSVVENIYTDTQYF.

This clonotype was counted many times. The chain joins TRBV20-1 to TRBJ2-1; 7 bases line up with TRBD2. V dropped 5 bases and J dropped 4; count of bases not matched to a gene: 2. CDR1 DFQATT and CDR2 SNEGSKA come from the germline V gene (reference sequence). This CDR3 contains 12 residues. The CDR3 here is CSAGTKYNEQFF. The CDR3 nucleotides read TGCAGTGCTGGGACTAAATACAATGAGCAGTTCTTC.

This clonotype was counted at least ten times. The chain has TRBV12-3 or TRBV12-4 and TRBJ2-7, with a tentative D call TRBD2 (6 bases). V was shortened by 5 bases and J by 2 bases, with 25 bases between the two germline ends. The CDR3 extends over 18 amino acids. The CDR3, as DNA: TGTGCCAGCAGTCCCCTTAAGGGGAGGACGATTTATACCTACGAGCAGTACTTC. Amino acid sequence: CASSPLKGRTIYTYEQYF.

There are a few counts of this clonotype. The V and J genes are TRBV12-3 or TRBV12-4 and TRBJ1-5; D might be TRBD1 (6 bases). The V end was cut by 1 base, the J end by 6 bases, with 13 bases between. This CDR3 has 15 amino acids. CDR3 sequence: CASSLGQEPGQPQHF. The CDR3 region has the DNA TGTGCCAGCAGTTTAGGACAGGAGCCAGGTCAGCCCCAGCATTTT.

V and J are TRBV9 and TRBJ2-4, with D hard to call. Germline V gene lookup returns CDR1 SGDLS and CDR2 YYNGEE. The CDR3 extends over 15 amino acids. V was shortened by 0 bases and J by 3 bases, with 10 bases between the two germline ends. In DNA, the CDR3 is TGTGCCAGCAGCGTAGATTTGAAAAGCAAAAACATTCAGTACTTC. Translating gives CASSVDLKSKNIQYF.

CDR3 amino acids: CSARDGGETQYF. Written as DNA, the CDR3 is TGCAGTGCTAGAGACGGGGGGGAGACCCAGTACTTC. The chain carries TRBV20-1 and TRBJ2-5; 7 nucleotides agree with TRBD2. The CDR3 consists of 12 residues. Trimming cost V 0 bases and J 5 bases; bases outside gene matches: 0. Germline CDR1 reads DFQATT; CDR2 reads SNEGSKA (reference sequence).

The chain couples TRBV20-1 to TRBJ2-5, with D possibly TRBD2 on 6 matching bases. The V gene lost 1 base and the J gene lost 5 bases, with 11 bases spanning the gap. Germline V CDR1 and CDR2: DFQATT, SNEGSKA (reference sequence). The CDR3 sequence is 13 residues long. CDR3 residues: CSARVSGRETQYF. The CDR3 nucleotides are TGCAGTGCTAGAGTTTCAGGGAGGGAGACCCAGTACTTC.

This chain connects TRBV30 to TRBJ2-7; 7 nucleotides line up with TRBD1. V was pared by 0 bases and J by 2 bases, with 4 bases of the junction left unmatched. Germline V gene data show CDR1 as GTSNPN and CDR2 as SVGIG (reference sequence). This CDR3 region has 14 residues. CDR3 residues: CAWSVGTAAYEQYF. The CDR3 DNA reads as TGTGCCTGGAGTGTAGGGACAGCTGCCTACGAGCAGTACTTC.

This clonotype came up a few times. The chain uses TRBV5-1 and TRBJ1-4; 10 positions match TRBD1. Germline-derived CDR1 and CDR2 are SGHRS and YFSETQ. The CDR3 is made up of 15 amino acids. The V gene end was trimmed by 4 bases and the J gene end by 8 bases; junction bases not matched to a gene: 8. This CDR3 reads CASSPGTGASEKLFF. The CDR3 DNA reads TGCGCCAGCAGCCCCGGGACAGGGGCCAGCGAAAAACTGTTTTTT.

The sample holds a few counts of this clonotype. V usage is TRBV3-1 and J usage is TRBJ1-5, with a tentative D call TRBD1 (5 bases). Germline-derived CDR1 and CDR2 are LGHDT and YNNKEL (reference sequence). The CDR3 contains 16 residues. The V gene lost 0 bases and the J gene lost 6 bases, with 15 bases spanning the gap. This CDR3 reads CASSQEAGWVPQPQHF. CDR3 nucleotide sequence: TGTGCCAGCAGCCAAGAAGCAGGGTGGGTTCCTCAGCCCCAGCATTTT.